Following are 12 T cell receptor beta chains from one sample sequenced in a study of Ad26.COV2.S vaccination and SARS-CoV-2 variants. TCRdb keeps only in-frame clones here, not all; method: immunoSEQ multiplex PCR. The table shows hundreds of thousands of clones, with around 87% occurring only once. Regarding treatment: over 15 received Ad26.COV2.S at low or high dose, single or two shots; roughly 5 received placebo; per-sample allocation not given. Specimen acquisition occurred on day 63 following the initial vaccine or placebo injection. The source was peripheral blood, collected in a trial of Ad26.COV2.S vaccine versus placebo. All receptors derive from a person aged 18-60 years who received the Ad26.COV2.S COVID-19 vaccine or a placebo.

The chain combines TRBV7-9 with TRBJ2-5, with TRBD1 as a possible D gene (6 bases). The CDR3 covers 16 residues. CDR1 is SEHNR and CDR2 is FQNEAQ in the germline V gene (reference sequence). With 7 bases removed from V and 5 bases from J, the gap between germline ends came to 23 bases. DNA of the CDR3: TGTGCCAGCACTGATGAGGGGACAATTTTTTGGGAGACCCAGTACTTC. It specifies CASTDEGTIFWETQYF.

The gene calls are TRBV7-6 and TRBJ1-3, with 8 bases matching TRBD1. The CDR3 is 15 amino acids. Germline CDR1 and CDR2: SGHVS and FNYEAQ. V was clipped by 5 bases and J by 4 bases; unmatched bases: 7. CDR3 DNA sequence: TGTGCCAGCAGCGCGAACAGGGGGAGGGGAAACACCATATATTTT. Protein sequence: CASSANRGRGNTIYF.

The gene calls are TRBV19 and TRBJ1-1, with a tentative D call TRBD1 (5 bases). V was pared by 5 bases and J by 0 bases, with 7 bases between. This CDR3 is built from 13 residues. Germline CDR1 is LNHDA and CDR2 is SQIVND (reference sequence). This CDR3 is CASSLTVNTEAFF. CDR3 DNA sequence: TGTGCCAGTAGTTTGACAGTGAACACTGAAGCTTTCTTT.

The chain combines TRBV6-5 with TRBJ2-7; 11 nucleotides agree with TRBD1. V dropped 8 bases and J dropped 7; count of bases not matched to a gene: 10. The CDR3 has 14 amino acids. From germline, CDR1 is MNHEY and CDR2 SVGAGI. The CDR3 sequence: CASEDRGLAREQYF. CDR3 nucleotide sequence: TGTGCCAGCGAGGACAGGGGGCTGGCGAGGGAGCAGTACTTC.

Only a few counts were recorded for this clone. In DNA form, the CDR3 reads TGCGCCAGCAGCGACCCGGGACAGACTAACTATGGCTACACCTTC. Translation: CASSDPGQTNYGYTF. The V gene is TRBV5-1, the J gene TRBJ1-2, with 7 bases identical to TRBD1. Germline trimming cut 4 bases from V and 0 bases from J; bases unmatched to any gene: 6. The CDR3 is 15 amino acids. Germline loops: CDR1 SGHRS, CDR2 YFSETQ.

The chain joins TRBV7-6 to TRBJ1-3; a weak D match, TRBD1 (6 bases). CDR1 and CDR2 (germline): SGHVS, FNYEAQ. CDR3 length: 14 amino acids. Between the trimmed V and J ends, which lost 10 bases and 0 bases, there was a span of 13 bases. This CDR3 is CATKGVSSGNTIYF. CDR3 DNA: TGTGCCACCAAGGGGGTCTCCTCTGGAAACACCATATATTTT.

This clone appeared a few times. This sample includes further DNA sequences coding for the same CDR3. J is TRBJ1-6 and V is TRBV9, with D unclear. The germline CDR1 and CDR2 sequences are SGDLS and YYNGEE. The ends were cut back, 0 bases at V and 1 base at J, with 5 bases in the middle. The CDR3 sequence is 15 residues long. CDR3 in DNA: TGTGCCAGCAGCGTAGGCGGGTCCTATAATTCACCCCTCCACTTT. This codes for CASSVGGSYNSPLHF. The variable domain in full, with the rest retrieved from reference TRBV9 and TRBJ1-6, is DSGVTQTPKHLITATGQRVTLRCSPRSGDLSVYWYQQSLDQGLQFLIQYYNGEERAKGNILERFSAQQFPDLHSELNLSSLELGDSALYFCASSVGGSYNSPLHFGNGTRLTVT.

The CDR3 sequence: CASTPYLGELFF. As DNA, the CDR3 is TGTGCCAGCACTCCCTATTTGGGGGAGCTGTTTTTT. The chain links TRBV7-9 to TRBJ2-2, with D hard to call. CDR1 SEHNR and CDR2 FQNEAQ come from the germline V gene (reference sequence). The CDR3 has 12 residues. V lost 7 bases, J lost 8 bases, and 11 bases lay in between.

In its sample, this clone was seen once. The chain joins TRBV27 to TRBJ1-6, with 8 bases fitting TRBD1. CDR1 is MNHEY and CDR2 is SMNVEV in the germline V gene (reference sequence). The CDR3 totals 13 residues. Trimming cost V 7 bases and J 11 bases; bases outside gene matches: 7. The DNA for the CDR3 is TGTGCCAGCAACTTTCAGGGGGCTACACCCCTCCACTTT. This gives the protein CASNFQGATPLHF.

The chain carries TRBV7-9 and TRBJ1-4; TRBD1 matches at 8 bases. The CDR3 length is 14 residues. Germline V gene data show CDR1 as SEHNR and CDR2 as FQNEAQ (reference sequence). Trimming cost V 2 bases and J 10 bases; bases outside gene matches: 6. This CDR3 reads CASSLRQGAGKLFF. The CDR3 nucleotides read TGTGCCAGCAGCTTACGGCAGGGGGCAGGAAAACTGTTTTTT. Full variable domain (missing parts from reference TRBV7-9 and TRBJ1-4): DTGVSQNPRHKITKRGQNVTFRCDPISEHNRLYWYRQTLGQGPEFLTYFQNEAQLEKSRLLSDRFSAERPKGSFSTLEIQRTEQGDSAMYLCASSLRQGAGKLFFGSGTQLSVL.

V gene TRBV2 combines with J gene TRBJ1-2; 9 positions match TRBD1. Germline V gene sequence: CDR1 SNHLY, CDR2 FYNNEI. Trimming at V came to 6 bases and at J to 4 bases, leaving 0 bases not matched to a gene. The CDR3 covers 12 residues. The CDR3 DNA is TGTGCCAGCAGGGACAGGGGCTATGGCTACACCTTC. Protein: CASRDRGYGYTF.

This clone was observed once. The rearrangement uses TRBV2 and TRBJ2-5; 8 bases map to TRBD1. J lost 5 bases, V lost 3 bases, and 8 bases had no gene match. From germline, CDR1 is SNHLY and CDR2 FYNNEI. The CDR3 consists of 15 residues. The CDR3 DNA follows: TGTGCCAGCAGTGAGGGGCAGGGGGCTTTTGAGACCCAGTACTTC. Translating it yields CASSEGQGAFETQYF.